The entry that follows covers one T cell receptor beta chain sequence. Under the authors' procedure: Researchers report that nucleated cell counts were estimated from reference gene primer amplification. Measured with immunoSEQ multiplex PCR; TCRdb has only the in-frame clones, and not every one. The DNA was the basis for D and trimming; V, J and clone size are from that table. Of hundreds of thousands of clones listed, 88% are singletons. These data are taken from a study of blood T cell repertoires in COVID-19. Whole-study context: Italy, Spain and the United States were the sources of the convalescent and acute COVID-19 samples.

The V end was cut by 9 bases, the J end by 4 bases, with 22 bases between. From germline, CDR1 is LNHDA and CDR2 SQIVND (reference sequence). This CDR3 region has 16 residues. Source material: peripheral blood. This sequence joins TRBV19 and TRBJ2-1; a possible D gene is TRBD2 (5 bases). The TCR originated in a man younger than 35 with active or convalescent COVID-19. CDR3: CASSYIGLARYNEQFF. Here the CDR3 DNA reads TGTGCCAGCTCCTATATCGGGCTAGCTAGGTACAATGAGCAGTTCTTC.